These 12 T cell receptor beta chains originate from one sample sequenced in a study of blood T cells in healthy people across ages. Alongside a J-beta primer mix, a sample-barcoded 5' primer served in a second PCR lasting about 6 to 11 cycles. MiXCR was run by TCRdb on the 5' RACE reads, yielding one entry per CDR3 protein. The sample lists about 840,000 distinct CDR3 sequences, roughly 29% occurring once. In addition, the sample was reused for a study of T cells of mothers and their children.

The sequenced material came from blood. Every receptor here comes from a woman between 40 and 55 years old in good health.

Ten or more counts support this clonotype. This sequence joins TRBV7-8 and TRBJ1-2, with a weak D call TRBD1 (6 bases). There are 14 residues in the CDR3. Trimming pared 2 bases from V and 8 bases from J, leaving 15 bases between. CDR1 SGHVS and CDR2 FQNEAQ come from the germline V gene. The CDR3 protein is CASSLNPGARGYTF. CDR3 sequence (DNA): TGTGCCAGCAGCTTAAATCCGGGGGCTAGGGGCTACACCTTC.

This clonotype was seen a handful of times. The V call is TRBV27, the J call TRBJ2-4, with 8 bases aligning to TRBD2. This CDR3 contains 17 residues. The V segment lost 3 bases and the J segment 0 bases; nucleotides outside the gene matches: 7. Germline-derived CDR1 and CDR2 are MNHEY and SMNVEV (reference sequence). The DNA of the CDR3 is TGTGCCAGCAGTTTGACCCTAGCGGGTCTAGCCAAAAACATTCAGTACTTC. It specifies CASSLTLAGLAKNIQYF.

This clonotype showed up just a few times. The J gene is TRBJ1-1, the V gene TRBV7-2; D gene unclear. This CDR3 comprises 13 residues. V gave up 2 bases and J gave up 3 bases, with 7 bases separating them. Germline V gene data show CDR1 as SGHTA and CDR2 as FQGNSA. The CDR3 region has the DNA TGTGCCAGCAGCTTACTCTACTACACTGAAGCTTTCTTT. This gives the protein CASSLLYYTEAFF. The full variable domain, its missing parts supplied by reference TRBV7-2 and TRBJ1-1, is GAGVSQSPSNKVTEKGKDVELRCDPISGHTALYWYRQSLGQGLEFLIYFQGNSAPDKSGLPSDRFSAERTGGSVSTLTIQRTQQEDSAVYLCASSLLYYTEAFFGQGTRLTVV.

This clonotype was detected many times. The gene calls are TRBV14 and TRBJ2-7, with D perhaps matching TRBD2 (5 bases). The ends were cut back, 0 bases at V and 7 bases at J, with 16 bases in the middle. This CDR3 is 15 amino acids long. Germline V CDR1 and CDR2: SGHDN, FVKESK. CDR3: CASSQDWGGGGEQYF. Here the CDR3 DNA reads TGTGCCAGCAGCCAAGATTGGGGTGGAGGTGGAGAGCAGTACTTC.

The rearrangement links TRBV28 to TRBJ1-5; D is ambiguous. Germline V gene data show CDR1 as MDHEN and CDR2 as SYDVKM. The V end was cut by 3 bases, the J end by 2 bases, with 8 bases between. CDR3 length: 14 residues. CDR3 DNA sequence: TGTGCCAGCAGTTTCGGGCGCGGCAATCAGCCCCAGCATTTT. It codes for CASSFGRGNQPQHF. Filled out from reference TRBV28 and TRBJ1-5, the complete variable domain reads DVKVTQSSRYLVKRTGEKVFLECVQDMDHENMFWYRQDPGLGLRLIYFSYDVKMKEKGDIPEGYSVSREKKERFSLILESASTNQTSMYLCASSFGRGNQPQHFGDGTRLSIL.

This chain uses TRBV20-1 with TRBJ1-2, with D hard to call. Per the germline V gene, CDR1 is DFQATT and CDR2 is SNEGSKA (reference sequence). V dropped 3 bases and J dropped 8 bases, with 16 bases sitting between them. The CDR3 has 13 residues. The CDR3 reads CSASPEATGGYTF. Written as DNA, the CDR3 is TGCAGTGCTAGCCCCGAGGCCACGGGGGGCTACACCTTC.

The chain carries TRBV28 and TRBJ2-4; D remains ambiguous. Germline V gene data show CDR1 as MDHEN and CDR2 as SYDVKM. The CDR3 spans 13 residues. The V and J ends lost 2 bases and 6 bases respectively, with 8 bases between them. For the CDR3, the DNA is TGTGCCAGCAGTTTACAGAATCCAAACATTCAGTACTTC. Translation gives CASSLQNPNIQYF.

The chain carries TRBV7-9 and TRBJ2-3; D gene unclear. Germline CDR1 reads SEHNR; CDR2 reads FQNEAQ (reference sequence). The CDR3 extends over 16 amino acids. Trimming pared 0 bases from V and 1 base from J, leaving 11 bases between. CDR3 in amino acids: CASSLAVGYGTDTQYF. The CDR3 bases are TGTGCCAGCAGCTTAGCGGTGGGTTATGGCACAGATACGCAGTATTTT.

This clonotype was picked up many times. The chain uses TRBV10-3 and TRBJ2-7; D remains ambiguous. The CDR3 runs to 14 residues. V lost 0 bases to trimming and J lost 3 bases, with 9 bases between them. Germline V CDR1 and CDR2: ENHRY, SYGVKD. The CDR3 here is CAISESMGIYEQYF. The CDR3 nucleotides are TGTGCCATCAGTGAGTCGATGGGGATCTACGAGCAGTACTTC.

The CDR3 sequence: CASSLGGGGTRRGEQFF. CDR3 nucleotide sequence: TGTGCCAGCAGTCTAGGTGGGGGGGGGACCCGTCGCGGTGAGCAGTTCTTC. The chain joins TRBV7-2 to TRBJ2-1; 7 nucleotides agree with TRBD2. J lost 9 bases, V lost 6 bases, and 20 bases had no gene match. Germline-derived CDR1 and CDR2 are SGHTA and FQGNSA. The CDR3 spans 17 residues.

The chain uses TRBV7-9 and TRBJ2-1; D unresolved. Trimming cost V 1 base and J 0 bases, with 10 bases left between them. The CDR3 spans 16 residues. Germline-derived CDR1 and CDR2 are SEHNR and FQNEAQ (reference sequence). This CDR3 reads CASSLEAFSSYNEQFF. DNA of the CDR3: TGTGCCAGCAGCTTAGAGGCCTTTAGCTCCTACAATGAGCAGTTCTTC.

Concerning this clonotype itself: A junction boundary mismatches the germline segment, possibly from a read error. This chain joins TRBV6-6 and TRBJ2-5; D might be TRBD2 (5 bases). Germline V gives CDR1 MNHNY, CDR2 SVGAGI (reference sequence). The length of the CDR3 is 13 residues. The CDR3 loop reads CTSSPPGQETQYF. Written as DNA, the CDR3 is TGTACCAGCAGCCCCCCGGGGCAAGAGACCCAGTACTTC.